This T cell receptor gamma chain was obtained from a study of γδ T cells in repeated Plasmodium falciparum infection. With respect to this clone: The protein TCRdb gives is from a much larger clone and does not agree with this DNA's translation at residue 5, likely a read error; the protein shown here comes from the DNA.

Germline CDR1 VENAVY, CDR2 YDSYNSRV. V was clipped by 5 bases and J by 9 bases; unmatched bases: 6. CDR3 length: 12 residues. TCRdb reprocessed the multiplex PCR reads through CATT. The sample consists of tens of thousands of gamma-chain clones, almost 1.5% of them appearing once. Bulk repertoires came from Vgamma9/Vdelta2+ or Vdelta2-negative gammadelta T cells flow-sorted from PBMC. The V and J genes are TRGV8 and TRGJP1. Here the J gene came from matching the DNA to germline, since TCRdb omits it. The TCR sequence derives from a pool of human donors (malaria-infected and uninfected, not separated). The sequencing input was gamma-delta T cells from blood. CDR3 protein: CATWGSCWFKIF. DNA of the CDR3: TGTGCCACCTGGGGTAGTTGTTGGTTCAAGATATTT.